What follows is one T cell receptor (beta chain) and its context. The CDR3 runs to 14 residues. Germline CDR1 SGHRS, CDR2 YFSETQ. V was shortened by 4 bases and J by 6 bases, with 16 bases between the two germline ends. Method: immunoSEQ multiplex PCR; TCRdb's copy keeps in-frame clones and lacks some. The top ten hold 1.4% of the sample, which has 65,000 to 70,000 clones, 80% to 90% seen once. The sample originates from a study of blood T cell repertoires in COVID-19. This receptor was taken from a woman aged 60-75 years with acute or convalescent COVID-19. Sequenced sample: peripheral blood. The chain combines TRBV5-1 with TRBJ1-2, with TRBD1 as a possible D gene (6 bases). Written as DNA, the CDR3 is TGCGCCAGCAGCCTTCAAAGACAGGAACATGGCTACACCTTC. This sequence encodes CASSLQRQEHGYTF.